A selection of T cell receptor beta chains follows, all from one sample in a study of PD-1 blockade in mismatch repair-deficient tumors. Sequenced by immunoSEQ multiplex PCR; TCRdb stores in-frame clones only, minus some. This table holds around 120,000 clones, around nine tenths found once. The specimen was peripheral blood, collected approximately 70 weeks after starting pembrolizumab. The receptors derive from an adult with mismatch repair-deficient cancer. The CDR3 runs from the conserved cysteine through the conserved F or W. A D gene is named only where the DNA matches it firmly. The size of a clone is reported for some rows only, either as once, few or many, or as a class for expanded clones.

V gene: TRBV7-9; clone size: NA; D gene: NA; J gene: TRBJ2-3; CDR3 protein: CASSSPALASGTDTQYF; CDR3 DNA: TGTGCCAGCAGCTCCCCTGCACTAGCTTCGGGCACAGATACGCAGTATTTT
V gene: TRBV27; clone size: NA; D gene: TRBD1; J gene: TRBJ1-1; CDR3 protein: CASSPRTGANTEAFF; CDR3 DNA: TGTGCCAGCAGTCCCAGGACAGGGGCGAACACTGAAGCTTTCTTT
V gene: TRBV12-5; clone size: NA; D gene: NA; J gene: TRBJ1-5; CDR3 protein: CASGLAPGWGNQPQHF; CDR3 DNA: TGTGCTAGTGGTTTGGCCCCAGGATGGGGCAATCAGCCCCAGCATTTT
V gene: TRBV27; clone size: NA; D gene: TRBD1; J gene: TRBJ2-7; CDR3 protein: CASSSRGSPYEQYF; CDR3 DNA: TGTGCCAGCAGTTCCAGGGGGTCACCCTACGAGCAGTACTTC
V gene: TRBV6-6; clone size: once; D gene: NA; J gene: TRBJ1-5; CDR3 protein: CASTLDPNQPQHF; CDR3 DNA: TGTGCCAGCACCCTGGACCCGAATCAGCCCCAGCATTTT
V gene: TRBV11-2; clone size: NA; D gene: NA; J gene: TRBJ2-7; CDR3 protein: CASSPGDGPYEQYF; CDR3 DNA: TGTGCCAGCAGCCCGGGGGACGGACCCTACGAGCAGTACTTC
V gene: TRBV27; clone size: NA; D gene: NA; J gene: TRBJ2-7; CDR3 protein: CASSLSLGATHYEQYF; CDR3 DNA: TGTGCCAGCAGTTTATCCCTCGGGGCAACCCACTACGAGCAGTACTTC
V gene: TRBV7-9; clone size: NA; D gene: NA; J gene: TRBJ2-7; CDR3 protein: CASSLGGQSYEQYF; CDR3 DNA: TGTGCCAGCAGCTTAGGCGGACAGTCCTACGAGCAGTACTTC
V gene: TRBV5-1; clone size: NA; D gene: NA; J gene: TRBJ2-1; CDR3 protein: CASSLVGKEQFF; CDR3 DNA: TGCGCCAGCAGCTTGGTGGGGAAAGAGCAGTTCTTC
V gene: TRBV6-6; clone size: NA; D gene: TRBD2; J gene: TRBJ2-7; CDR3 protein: CASSSLAGDYEQYF; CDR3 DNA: TGTGCCAGCAGTAGCCTAGCGGGAGATTACGAGCAGTACTTC
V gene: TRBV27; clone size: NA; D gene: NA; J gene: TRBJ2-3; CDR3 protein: CASSPTGVIDTQYF; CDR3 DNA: TGTGCCAGCAGTCCGACGGGGGTTATAGATACGCAGTATTTT
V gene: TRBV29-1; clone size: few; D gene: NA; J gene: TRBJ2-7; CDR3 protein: CSVVGTAYEQYF; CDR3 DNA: TGCAGCGTTGTGGGGACGGCCTACGAGCAGTACTTC
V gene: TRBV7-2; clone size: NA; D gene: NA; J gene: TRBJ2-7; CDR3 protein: CASSSNSYEQYF; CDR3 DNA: TGTGCCAGCAGCTCGAACTCCTACGAGCAGTACTTC
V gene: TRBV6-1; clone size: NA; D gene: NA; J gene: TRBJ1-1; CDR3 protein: CASRVHSRGTEAFF; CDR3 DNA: TGTGCCAGCAGAGTCCATAGCCGGGGCACTGAAGCTTTCTTT
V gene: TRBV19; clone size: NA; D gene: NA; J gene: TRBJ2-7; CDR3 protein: CASSIVAGVYEQYF; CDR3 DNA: TGTGCCAGTAGTATAGTTGCGGGTGTCTACGAGCAGTACTTC
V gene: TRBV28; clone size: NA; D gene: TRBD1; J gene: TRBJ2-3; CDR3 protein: CASSSRGRGTQYF; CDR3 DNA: TGTGCCAGCAGTTCCAGGGGGCGGGGTACGCAGTATTTT
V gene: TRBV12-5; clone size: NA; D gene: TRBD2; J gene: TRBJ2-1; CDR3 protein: CASGWGGRQFF; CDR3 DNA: TGTGCTAGTGGCTGGGGGGGGAGGCAGTTCTTC
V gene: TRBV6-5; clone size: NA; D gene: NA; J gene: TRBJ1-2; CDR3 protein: CASSYQRGYGYTF; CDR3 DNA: TGTGCCAGCAGTTATCAAAGGGGGTATGGCTACACCTTC
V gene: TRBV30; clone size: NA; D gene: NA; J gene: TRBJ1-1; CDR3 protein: CAWSVGRGEAFF; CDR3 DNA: TGTGCCTGGAGTGTAGGTCGGGGTGAAGCTTTCTTT
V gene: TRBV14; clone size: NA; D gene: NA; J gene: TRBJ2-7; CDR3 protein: CASSPRQLSSYEQYF; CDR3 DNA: TGTGCCAGCAGCCCCCGACAGCTGAGCTCCTACGAGCAGTACTTC
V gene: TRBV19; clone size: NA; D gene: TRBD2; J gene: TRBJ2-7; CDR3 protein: CASSWGSAGAYEQYF; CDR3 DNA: TGTGCCAGTAGTTGGGGCTCGGCGGGGGCCTACGAGCAGTACTTC
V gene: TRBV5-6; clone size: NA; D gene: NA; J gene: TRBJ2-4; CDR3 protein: CASSLGTLRYF; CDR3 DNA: TGTGCCAGCAGCCTCGGGACACTTCGGTACTTC
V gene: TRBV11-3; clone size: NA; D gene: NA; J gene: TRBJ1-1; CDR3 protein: CASSLQSRLRGEAFF; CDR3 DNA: TGTGCCAGCAGCTTACAATCCCGGTTGAGGGGTGAAGCTTTCTTT
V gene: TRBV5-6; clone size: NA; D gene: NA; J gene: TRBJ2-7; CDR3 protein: CASSLGYYEQYF; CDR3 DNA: TGTGCCAGCAGCTTGGGTTACTACGAGCAGTACTTC
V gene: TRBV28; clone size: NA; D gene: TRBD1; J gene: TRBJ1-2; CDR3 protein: CASSITGTGGRYGYTF; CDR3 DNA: TGTGCCAGCAGTATAACCGGGACAGGGGGTCGGTATGGCTACACCTTC
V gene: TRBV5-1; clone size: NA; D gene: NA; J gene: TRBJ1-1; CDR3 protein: CASSHELTGMNTEAFF; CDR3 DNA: TGCGCCAGCAGCCACGAACTCACAGGGATGAACACTGAAGCTTTCTTT
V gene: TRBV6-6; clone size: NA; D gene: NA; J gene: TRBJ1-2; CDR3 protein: CASRDTGRANYGYTF; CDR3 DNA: TGTGCCAGCAGAGATACTGGACGAGCTAACTATGGCTACACCTTC
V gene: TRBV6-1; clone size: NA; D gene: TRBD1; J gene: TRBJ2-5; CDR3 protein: CASSELQGARETQYF; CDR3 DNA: TGTGCCAGCAGTGAACTCCAGGGGGCACGGGAGACCCAGTACTTC
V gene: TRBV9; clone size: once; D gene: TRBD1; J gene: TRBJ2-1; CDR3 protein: CASSDRDRGNEQFF; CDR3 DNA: TGTGCCAGCAGCGACCGGGACAGGGGAAATGAGCAGTTCTTC
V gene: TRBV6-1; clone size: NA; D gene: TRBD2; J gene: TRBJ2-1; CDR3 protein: CASPWWGGDEQFF; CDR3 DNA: TGTGCCAGCCCTTGGTGGGGGGGTGATGAGCAGTTCTTC
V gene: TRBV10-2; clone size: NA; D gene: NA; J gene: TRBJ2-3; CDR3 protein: CASTGRGTWDTQYF; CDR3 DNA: TGCGCCAGCACGGGCAGGGGCACGTGGGATACGCAGTATTTT
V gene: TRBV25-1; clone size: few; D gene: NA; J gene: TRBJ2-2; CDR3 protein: CASRKHYTGELFF; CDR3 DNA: TGTGCCAGCAGGAAACATTACACCGGGGAGCTGTTTTTT
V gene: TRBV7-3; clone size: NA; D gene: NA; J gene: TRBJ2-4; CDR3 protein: CASSLTGTSNLAKNIQYF; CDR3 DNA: TGTGCCAGCAGCTTAACCGGGACATCCAACCTAGCCAAAAACATTCAGTACTTC
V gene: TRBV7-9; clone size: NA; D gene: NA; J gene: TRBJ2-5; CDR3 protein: CASSLALGQETQYF; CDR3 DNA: TGTGCCAGCAGCTTAGCGCTAGGCCAAGAGACCCAGTACTTC
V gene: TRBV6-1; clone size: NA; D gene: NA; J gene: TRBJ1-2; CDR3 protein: CASSEGYSRHYGYTF; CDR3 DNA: TGTGCCAGCAGTGAAGGGTATTCTAGACATTATGGCTACACCTTC
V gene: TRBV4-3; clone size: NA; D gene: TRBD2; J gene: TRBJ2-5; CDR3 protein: CASSQALAGDLETQYF; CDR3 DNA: TGCGCCAGCAGCCAAGCGCTAGCGGGAGATCTAGAGACCCAGTACTTC